This T cell receptor (beta chain) appears in the sequencing data of a study of tumor-infiltrating lymphocytes in localized non-small cell lung cancer. Looking at the study overall: The cohort mixed smokers and never-smokers, several histologies, and some post-neoadjuvant-chemotherapy samples.

Findings and caveats of the study: No T-cell fraction difference was seen between IM1 and IM2 tumors. Available tissue quantity limited TCR sequencing to a patient subset. Each assay used a separate piece of the same tissue.

A note on this clone: Antigen specificity is unknown.

Method: immunoSEQ multiplex PCR; TCRdb's copy keeps in-frame clones and lacks some. The repertoire has more than 2,500 clones, 50% to 60% of them found once; the top ten carry around 20%. Germline loops: CDR1 LGHNA, CDR2 YSLEER. The CDR3 runs to 14 residues. Trimming cost V 0 bases and J 4 bases; bases outside gene matches: 3. This clonotype was sampled from a human donor with non-small cell lung cancer. The specimen was uninvolved lung tissue not adjacent to the tumor. The chain uses TRBV4-3 and TRBJ2-7, with TRBD1 matching over 7 bases. CDR3 nucleotides: TGCGCCAGCAGCCAAGAAACAGGGGATTACGAGCAGTACTTC. Protein: CASSQETGDYEQYF.